This T cell receptor (beta chain) was identified in a study of monozygotic twins with inflammatory bowel disease. Samples each yielded cDNA through eight separate reactions. Two nested PCRs, run for approximately 16 and 9 cycles, were applied to TCRalpha and TCRbeta cDNA. TCRdb derives one entry per CDR3 protein from the 5' RACE reads, leaving out DNA. The specimen's table records 300,000 to 450,000 distinct CDR3 sequences. The CDR3 totals 16 residues. Per germline, CDR1 LGHNA and CDR2 YNFKEQ. Specimen: blood. The chain combines TRBV4-2 with TRBJ1-4; TCRdb proposes TRBD1, but this gene call is untestable without DNA. This TCR was recovered from a human donor with ulcerative colitis or Crohn's disease, or a healthy co-twin of an affected twin (not recorded which). CDR3: CASSQAGGATNEKLFF.